The 12 T cell receptor beta chains below were found in one sample sequenced in a study of blood T cell repertoires in COVID-19. Assay used: immunoSEQ multiplex PCR; TCRdb lists only in-frame clones, some missing. The sample records approximately 300,000 clones, 80% to 90% being singletons. Sequenced material: peripheral blood. The receptors originated from a man aged 18 to 30 who had recovered from COVID-19.

V is TRBV5-4 and J is TRBJ2-1; TRBD1 matches at 8 bases. With V trimmed by 4 bases and J by 2 bases, 5 bases remained unmatched. The CDR3 contains 15 residues. CDR1 and CDR2 (germline): SGHNT, YYREEE (reference sequence). The DNA for the CDR3 is TGTGCCAGCAGCGTAGACAGGGGTCCCTACAATGAGCAGTTCTTC. Residues: CASSVDRGPYNEQFF. Looking up the rest from reference TRBV5-4 and TRBJ2-1 gives the full variable domain: ETGVTQSPTHLIKTRGQQVTLRCSSQSGHNTVSWYQQALGQGPQFIFQYYREEENGRGNFPPRFSGLQFPNYSSELNVNALELDDSALYLCASSVDRGPYNEQFFGPGTRLTVL.

This chain joins TRBV2 and TRBJ1-5; 7 bases line up with TRBD1. With 6 bases clipped from V and 3 bases from J, the junction kept 8 bases outside the gene matches. The length of the CDR3 is 15 residues. Germline V lookup: CDR1 SNHLY, CDR2 FYNNEI. In DNA, the CDR3 is TGTGCCAGCAGCAACGACAGGGACCCCAATCAGCCCCAGCATTTT. Protein sequence: CASSNDRDPNQPQHF.

The chain recombines TRBV7-9 with TRBJ1-1, with 7 bases that match TRBD1. The germline V gene encodes CDR1 SEHNR and CDR2 FQNEAQ (reference sequence). The V gene end was trimmed by 3 bases and the J gene end by 7 bases; junction bases not matched to a gene: 8. The CDR3 totals 14 residues. CDR3 in amino acids: CASSLVQGTVEAFF. The CDR3, as DNA: TGTGCCAGCAGCTTGGTTCAAGGGACAGTTGAAGCTTTCTTT.

The genes are TRBV30 and TRBJ1-4; D ambiguous. The CDR3 consists of 13 residues. Germline V gene data show CDR1 as GTSNPN and CDR2 as SVGIG (reference sequence). With 4 bases removed from V and 8 bases from J, the gap between germline ends came to 14 bases. The CDR3: CAWTHLTGEKLFF. CDR3 sequence (DNA): TGTGCCTGGACCCATTTAACGGGGGAAAAACTGTTTTTT.

The genes are TRBV7-2 and TRBJ2-7; 14 positions match TRBD2. Germline values: CDR1 SGHTA, CDR2 FQGNSA. The CDR3 runs 18 residues. The V gene end was trimmed by 4 bases and the J gene end by 2 bases; junction bases not matched to a gene: 10. The CDR3 sequence: CASSSGLAGDLGPYEQYF. The CDR3 region has the DNA TGTGCCAGCAGCTCGGGACTAGCGGGGGACTTAGGCCCCTACGAGCAGTACTTC.

The chain has TRBV2 and TRBJ1-2; the D is unclear. The V end was cut by 2 bases, the J end by 4 bases, with 14 bases between. This CDR3 contains 15 residues. Per germline, CDR1 SNHLY and CDR2 FYNNEI. CDR3 in amino acids: CASSERAPPFYGYTF. CDR3 sequence (DNA): TGTGCCAGCAGTGAACGAGCTCCGCCCTTCTATGGCTACACCTTC.

V usage is TRBV19 and J usage is TRBJ2-3, with no clear D. The length of the CDR3 is 14 residues. Germline V CDR1 and CDR2: LNHDA, SQIVND (reference sequence). Trimming took 3 bases from V and 3 from J, leaving 10 bases between them. The CDR3 region is CASSMRLNTDTQYF. Here the CDR3 DNA reads TGTGCCAGTAGTATGCGGCTTAATACAGATACGCAGTATTTT.

The V call is TRBV6-5, the J call TRBJ2-7, with 8 bases lining up with TRBD1. The ends lost 6 bases at V and 0 bases at J; junction bases unmatched: 4. The CDR3 runs 14 residues. CDR1 MNHEY and CDR2 SVGAGI come from the germline V gene. CDR3 amino acids: CASSRTGSSYEQYF. The CDR3 DNA follows: TGTGCCAGCAGCCGGACAGGGAGCTCCTACGAGCAGTACTTC.

The chain links TRBV19 to TRBJ1-1; the D is unclear. With 7 bases removed from V and 6 bases from J, the gap between germline ends came to 12 bases. The CDR3 is made up of 12 amino acids. Looked up from germline, CDR1 is LNHDA and CDR2 is SQIVND (reference sequence). Written as DNA, the CDR3 is TGTGCCAGTACCTCTCATTCGGCTGAAGCTTTCTTT. Its translation: CASTSHSAEAFF.

The J gene is TRBJ2-2, the V gene TRBV5-1, with D tentatively TRBD2 (6 bases). The CDR3 has 15 residues. The ends were cut back, 7 bases at V and 1 base at J, with 14 bases in the middle. Germline assignment: CDR1 SGHRS and CDR2 YFSETQ. In DNA, the CDR3 is TGCGCCAGCTCCGGGACTCCGGTGAACACCGGGGAGCTGTTTTTT. Amino acid sequence: CASSGTPVNTGELFF.

The chain couples TRBV24-1 to TRBJ1-1; tentatively, D is TRBD1 (6 bases). The germline CDR1 and CDR2 sequences are KGHDR and SFDVKD. The ends were cut back, 0 bases at V and 1 base at J, with 14 bases in the middle. This CDR3 is built from 17 residues. The DNA of the CDR3 is TGTGCCACCAGTGATTTGCTGGGGGCGCTGGGGAACACTGAAGCTTTCTTT. This translates into CATSDLLGALGNTEAFF.

This clone was recorded a few times. The chain is built from TRBV7-3 and TRBJ2-2; 13 nucleotides line up with TRBD2. The V gene's germline CDR1 is SGHTA and CDR2 FQGTGA. CDR3 length: 18 amino acids. The trim removed 3 bases at V and 0 bases at J, leaving 4 bases unmatched. The CDR3 DNA sequence: TGTGCCAGCAGCTTGGTGGGACTAGCGGGGTCGAACACCGGGGAGCTGTTTTTT. This codes for CASSLVGLAGSNTGELFF.